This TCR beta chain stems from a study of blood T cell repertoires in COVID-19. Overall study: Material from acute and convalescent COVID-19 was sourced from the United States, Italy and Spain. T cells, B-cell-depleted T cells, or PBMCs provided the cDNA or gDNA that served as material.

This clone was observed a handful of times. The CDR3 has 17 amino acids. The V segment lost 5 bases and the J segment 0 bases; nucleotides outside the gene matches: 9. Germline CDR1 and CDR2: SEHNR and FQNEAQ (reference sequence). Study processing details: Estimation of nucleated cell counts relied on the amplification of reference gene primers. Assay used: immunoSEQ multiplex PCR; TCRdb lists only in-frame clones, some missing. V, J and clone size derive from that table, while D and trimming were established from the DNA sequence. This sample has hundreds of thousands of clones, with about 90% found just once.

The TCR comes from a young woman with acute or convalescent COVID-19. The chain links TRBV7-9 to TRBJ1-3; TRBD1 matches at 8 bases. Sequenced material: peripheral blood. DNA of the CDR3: TGTGCCAGCAGCCCTCGACAGGGGTCTCACTCTGGAAACACCATATATTTT. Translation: CASSPRQGSHSGNTIYF.